The 25 T cell receptor beta chains given below trace back to one sample, sequenced in a study of T-cell reconstitution after alpha-beta-depleted transplantation in children. Preparing the TCRbeta library involved the use of unique molecular identifiers. Using its own MiXCR run on the PCR reads, TCRdb lists one record per CDR3 protein. Of 500,000 to 650,000 distinct CDR3 sequences listed, roughly 13% are singletons. The material was PBMCs, mostly from graft donor cells, obtained 360 days after TCRalphabeta/CD19-depleted stem cell transplant. The receptors here all came from a male patient between 10 and 17 years old who had a stem cell transplant for acute myeloid leukemia, so the T cells may come from the graft donor.

The chain carries TRBV7-9 and TRBJ2-5; D is unclear. The CDR3 extends over 14 amino acids. Looked up from germline, CDR1 is SEHNR and CDR2 is FQNEAQ (reference sequence). V gave up 1 base and J gave up 2 bases, with 8 bases separating them. CDR3 in amino acids: CASSLVVQQETQYF. The CDR3 nucleotides are TGTGCCAGCAGCTTAGTGGTGCAGCAAGAGACCCAGTACTTC. Full variable domain (remainder filled in from reference TRBV7-9 and TRBJ2-5): DTGVSQNPRHKITKRGQNVTFRCDPISEHNRLYWYRQTLGQGPEFLTYFQNEAQLEKSRLLSDRFSAERPKGSFSTLEIQRTEQGDSAMYLCASSLVVQQETQYFGPGTRLLVL.

The rearrangement joins TRBV3-1 to TRBJ1-2; no clear D gene. The CDR3 length is 12 residues. Germline CDR1 and CDR2: LGHDT and YNNKEL (reference sequence). V shed 1 base and J shed 9 bases, with 9 bases lying between them. CDR3 sequence: CASSQVGDSYTF. CDR3 coding DNA: TGTGCCAGCAGCCAAGTCGGCGACAGCTACACCTTC.

As to this clonotype: This may arise from a read error, as a much more abundant clone is one base away. Given the absence of the conserved phenylalanine or tryptophan at the CDR3 end, a read error is likely. The V call is TRBV28, the J call TRBJ1-6; D is unclear. Per germline, CDR1 MDHEN and CDR2 SYDVKM. V was shortened by 5 bases and J by 9 bases, with 14 bases between the two germline ends. There are 14 residues in the CDR3. The CDR3 spells CASSTPPSGSPLHC. The CDR3 nucleotides read TGTGCCAGCAGTACGCCCCCATCGGGTTCACCCCTCCACTGT.

This clonotype was counted many times. The V gene is TRBV6-5, the J gene TRBJ2-1; 12 bases align to TRBD2. This CDR3 region has 16 residues. The J segment lost 8 bases and the V segment lost 0 bases, leaving 5 bases of the junction unmatched. Germline assignment: CDR1 MNHEY and CDR2 SVGAGI. CDR3 loop: CASSYSVTSGRYEQFF. CDR3 nucleotide sequence: TGTGCCAGCAGTTACTCAGTTACTAGCGGGAGGTATGAGCAGTTCTTC.

The rearrangement joins TRBV12-3 or TRBV12-4 to TRBJ2-7; no definite D call. The CDR3 contains 13 residues. The V gene lost 5 bases and the J gene lost 7 bases, with 15 bases spanning the gap. This CDR3 is CASSRDPPREQYF. The CDR3 DNA is TGTGCCAGCAGTCGAGACCCTCCGAGGGAGCAGTACTTC.

The table lists this clonotype with many counts. V is TRBV29-1 and J is TRBJ2-7; D is unresolved. The germline V gene encodes CDR1 SQVTM and CDR2 ANQGSEA. V lost 5 bases, J lost 3 bases, and 5 bases lay in between. The CDR3 contains 10 residues. The CDR3 reads CSVQNYEQYF. The CDR3 DNA reads as TGCAGCGTTCAGAACTACGAGCAGTACTTC.

J is TRBJ2-2 and V is TRBV28; D is unclear. V lost 7 bases, J lost 1 base, and 7 bases lay in between. The CDR3 is made up of 13 amino acids. Germline V gives CDR1 MDHEN, CDR2 SYDVKM. CDR3 region: CASKLGNTGELFF. CDR3 sequence (DNA): TGTGCCAGCAAGTTGGGGAACACCGGGGAGCTGTTTTTT.

This clonotype was counted a few times. No conserved phenylalanine or tryptophan ends this CDR3, so it is likely a read error. The V and J genes are TRBV4-2 and TRBJ2-7; D perhaps matches TRBD2 (5 bases). V shed 1 base and J shed 0 bases, with 13 bases lying between them. CDR3 length equals 16 residues. Germline-derived CDR1 and CDR2 are LGHNA and YNFKEQ. CDR3 protein: CASSQALGTSSYEQYN. As DNA, the CDR3 is TGTGCCAGCAGCCAAGCGCTGGGCACTAGCTCCTACGAGCAGTACAAC.

This sequence joins TRBV6-5 and TRBJ1-6; D ambiguous. V was clipped by 0 bases and J by 5 bases, with 11 bases between them. Germline CDR1 is MNHEY and CDR2 is SVGAGI. CDR3 size: 16 residues. CDR3 DNA sequence: TGTGCCAGCAGTTACTCCATAGGATTAGATAATTCACCCCTCCACTTT. As protein: CASSYSIGLDNSPLHF.

The chain employs TRBV28 and TRBJ1-3; 8 bases agree with TRBD1. The CDR3 spans 18 residues. The junction had 16 bases not matched to a gene; V was cut back by 9 bases and J by 0 bases. Germline assignment: CDR1 MDHEN and CDR2 SYDVKM. CDR3 protein: CASFQTGEDARSGNTIYF. CDR3 bases: TGTGCCAGTTTCCAGACAGGGGAAGACGCGCGCTCTGGAAACACCATATATTTT.

The table lists this clonotype with many counts. The rearrangement links TRBV7-2 to TRBJ2-2; a possible D gene is TRBD1 (6 bases). Trimming removed 0 bases from V and 4 bases from J, with 9 bases in between. CDR1 is SGHTA and CDR2 is FQGNSA in the germline V gene. This CDR3 contains 15 residues. CDR3 region: CASSLAQGSTGELFF. DNA of the CDR3: TGTGCCAGCAGCTTAGCGCAGGGGAGCACCGGGGAGCTGTTTTTT.

CDR3 DNA sequence: TGTGCCAGCAGCCGTGGAGGTGACACTGAAGCTTTCTTT. This encodes CASSRGGDTEAFF. This chain links TRBV7-9 with TRBJ1-1; the D is unclear. The V end was cut by 5 bases, the J end by 3 bases, with 10 bases between. CDR3 length equals 13 residues. Per the germline V gene, CDR1 is SEHNR and CDR2 is FQNEAQ (reference sequence).

J is TRBJ2-7 and V is TRBV29-1; 9 bases are a match to TRBD2. V shed 4 bases and J 3 bases; nucleotides not matched to a gene: 10. CDR3 size: 15 residues. CDR1 and CDR2 from the germline V gene are SQVTM and ANQGSEA. CDR3 sequence (DNA): TGCAGCGTTGCTAGCGGGACAAGGAAACGCTACGAGCAGTACTTC. Protein sequence: CSVASGTRKRYEQYF.

The chain combines TRBV11-1 with TRBJ1-1, with a tentative D call TRBD1 (5 bases). Germline V gene data show CDR1 as SGHAT and CDR2 as FQDESV (reference sequence). The CDR3 is 14 amino acids. V shed 5 bases and J shed 3 bases, with 13 bases lying between them. The CDR3 loop is CASSASPGDTEAFF. CDR3 nucleotide sequence: TGTGCCAGCAGCGCTTCTCCGGGGGACACTGAAGCTTTCTTT. Full variable domain (outside the CDR3, taken from reference TRBV11-1 and TRBJ1-1): EAEVAQSPRYKITEKSQAVAFWCDPISGHATLYWYRQILGQGPELLVQFQDESVVDDSQLPKDRFSAERLKGVDSTLKIQPAELGDSAMYLCASSASPGDTEAFFGQGTRLTVV.

This clonotype was observed a handful of times. The genes are TRBV3-1 and TRBJ2-7; TRBD2 matches at 7 bases. Germline assignment: CDR1 LGHDT and CDR2 YNNKEL (reference sequence). V lost 3 bases, J lost 2 bases, and 4 bases stayed unmatched. This CDR3 comprises 14 residues. CDR3 coding DNA: TGTGCCAGCAGCCATCCTGGGAGGGCCTACGAGCAGTACTTC. Encoded protein: CASSHPGRAYEQYF.

This clonotype appeared a few times. This chain links TRBV27 with TRBJ2-3; D gene ambiguous. Trimming cost V 3 bases and J 6 bases, with 13 bases left between them. CDR1 and CDR2 from the germline V gene are MNHEY and SMNVEV (reference sequence). The CDR3 runs 14 residues. The CDR3 reads CASSFGLYGDTQYF. CDR3 bases: TGTGCCAGCAGTTTCGGTCTCTACGGGGATACGCAGTATTTT.

V usage is TRBV6-2 or TRBV6-3 and J usage is TRBJ2-1; 10 positions agree with TRBD1. V dropped 4 bases and J dropped 7; count of bases not matched to a gene: 10. Germline-derived CDR1 and CDR2 are MNHEY and SVGEGT. There are 16 residues in the CDR3. CDR3 amino acids: CASSLTGGANPNEQFF. As DNA, the CDR3 is TGTGCCAGCAGTTTGACAGGGGGCGCGAATCCTAATGAGCAGTTCTTC.

This clonotype was seen repeatedly, ten times or more. This rearrangement joins TRBV20-1 to TRBJ2-7; 12 bases are shared with TRBD2. V dropped 1 base and J dropped 5; count of bases not matched to a gene: 9. CDR1 is DFQATT, CDR2 SNEGSKA, per germline (reference sequence). The CDR3 has 16 residues. This CDR3 is CSARGPTSGRLDEQYF. The CDR3 DNA follows: TGCAGTGCTAGAGGACCCACTAGCGGGAGGCTAGACGAGCAGTACTTC.

This clonotype came up many times. The J gene is TRBJ2-5, the V gene TRBV7-9, with TRBD2 identical over 12 bases. The CDR3 has 16 amino acids. The germline gives CDR1 SEHNR, CDR2 FQNEAQ (reference sequence). V was clipped by 4 bases and J by 1 base; unmatched bases: 4. In nucleotides, the CDR3 is TGTGCCAGCAGCTCCAGACTAGCGGGAGTCCAAGAGACCCAGTACTTC. It codes for CASSSRLAGVQETQYF.

The chain employs TRBV9 and TRBJ2-1; possible D gene TRBD2, 5 bases. Germline V CDR1 and CDR2: SGDLS, YYNGEE. The CDR3 totals 16 residues. Trimming removed 1 base at V and 7 bases at J, with 18 bases between. For the CDR3, the DNA is TGTGCCAGCAGCGTATCAATCGATCGAGGGTTTAATGAGCAGTTCTTC. Translation gives CASSVSIDRGFNEQFF.

Written as DNA, the CDR3 is TGCAGCGTTGTTCGGGGGGCACAGGGGGGCTACACCTTC. It translates to CSVVRGAQGGYTF. The V and J genes are TRBV29-1 and TRBJ1-2, with 7 bases that match TRBD1. CDR1 and CDR2 from the germline V gene are SQVTM and ANQGSEA. The CDR3 extends over 13 amino acids. Trimming at V came to 4 bases and at J to 8 bases, leaving 10 bases not matched to a gene.

This clonotype was picked up a small number of times. V is TRBV11-2 and J is TRBJ1-2; D is uncertain. Trimming stripped 5 bases from V and 0 bases from J, with 25 bases between. The CDR3 has 19 residues. Germline lookup yields CDR1 SGHAT and CDR2 FQNNGV. This CDR3 reads CASSPSSWTDERANYGYTF. In DNA, the CDR3 is TGTGCCAGCAGCCCCTCTTCCTGGACGGACGAACGGGCTAACTATGGCTACACCTTC.

This clonotype showed up just a few times. The CDR3 protein is CATSDPRSPTYEQYF. The CDR3 nucleotides read TGTGCCACCAGTGACCCCAGGTCCCCCACCTACGAGCAGTACTTC. The J gene is TRBJ2-7, the V gene TRBV24-1; D remains unclear. The CDR3 loop spans 15 amino acids. The V gene lost 4 bases and the J gene lost 2 bases, with 14 bases spanning the gap. The germline V gene has CDR1 KGHDR and CDR2 SFDVKD.

The CDR3 reads CASTNTHRTGRTGELFF. The CDR3 DNA is TGTGCCAGCACCAACACCCACAGGACAGGGAGGACCGGGGAGCTGTTTTTT. The J gene is TRBJ2-2, the V gene TRBV21-1; the table's D call of TRBD1 was not tested on the DNA. TRBV21-1 is annotated as a pseudogene. The CDR3 has 17 amino acids.

This clonotype turned up a few times. The chain is built from TRBV6-5 and TRBJ2-7; D call uncertain. CDR3 size: 13 residues. V lost 0 bases, J lost 6 bases, and 9 bases lay in between. CDR1 MNHEY and CDR2 SVGAGI come from the germline V gene. Here the CDR3 DNA reads TGTGCCAGCAGTTACTCGGTTCCCGGCGAGCAGTACTTC. It encodes CASSYSVPGEQYF.